A single sample is the source of the 21 T cell receptor beta chains below, sequenced in a study of blood T cell repertoires in COVID-19. Sequenced by immunoSEQ multiplex PCR; TCRdb stores in-frame clones only, minus some. Found here are about 180,000 clones, 89% of them singletons; the top ten hold 1.5% to 2%. The specimen was peripheral blood. These receptors were taken from a man aged 18 to 30 who had recovered from COVID-19.

The chain carries TRBV29-1 and TRBJ2-5; 7 bases align to TRBD1. This CDR3 is 15 amino acids long. The germline V gene encodes CDR1 SQVTM and CDR2 ANQGSEA. V lost 6 bases to trimming and J lost 4 bases; unmatched junction nucleotides: 14. The DNA for the CDR3 is TGCAGCGTCTCGGGTCCGGACAGGATCGCAGAGACCCAGTACTTC. Its protein product is CSVSGPDRIAETQYF.

The chain combines TRBV6-1 with TRBJ1-2; D might be TRBD1 (5 bases). CDR1 MNHNS and CDR2 SASEGT come from the germline V gene. CDR3 length: 12 amino acids. The V gene lost 1 base and the J gene lost 5 bases, with 5 bases spanning the gap. Here the CDR3 DNA reads TGTGCCAGCAGTGAAGGGACATATGGCTACACCTTC. It translates to CASSEGTYGYTF.

The chain couples TRBV3-1 (or the pseudogene TRBV3-2) to TRBJ2-4, with D uncertain. The CDR3 runs 16 residues. CDR1 is LGHDT, CDR2 YNNKEL, per germline (reference sequence). The V end was cut by 4 bases, the J end by 0 bases, with 13 bases between. DNA of the CDR3: TGTGCCAGCAGCCCCGACACATTCTTAGCCAAAAACATTCAGTACTTC. Translated: CASSPDTFLAKNIQYF.

The gene calls are TRBV7-2 and TRBJ2-1; 9 bases are a match to TRBD2. The germline V gene encodes CDR1 SGHTA and CDR2 FQGNSA. Trimming removed 8 bases from V and 5 bases from J; junction bases left unmatched: 4. There are 13 residues in the CDR3. The CDR3 sequence: CASAVAGDNEQFF. The DNA for the CDR3 is TGTGCCAGCGCGGTAGCGGGGGACAATGAGCAGTTCTTC.

As concerns this clone: Other DNA sequences of this sample code for an identical CDR3. V usage is TRBV7-2 and J usage is TRBJ1-1; D is ambiguous. Germline V gives CDR1 SGHTA, CDR2 FQGNSA. The CDR3 totals 13 residues. V dropped 3 bases and J dropped 2 bases, with 7 bases sitting between them. For the CDR3, the DNA is TGTGCCAGCAGCTTGCAGGAAAACACTGAAGCTTTCTTT. Translating it yields CASSLQENTEAFF.

The chain joins TRBV28 to TRBJ1-1; the D is unclear. V shed 6 bases and J shed 1 base, with 18 bases lying between them. Germline CDR1 MDHEN, CDR2 SYDVKM. The CDR3 sequence is 16 residues long. This CDR3 reads CASSYPTPTENTEAFF. CDR3 in DNA: TGTGCCAGCAGCTATCCAACACCCACAGAGAACACTGAAGCTTTCTTT.

The rearrangement links TRBV19 to TRBJ1-2, with 7 bases lining up with TRBD1. Germline loops: CDR1 LNHDA, CDR2 SQIVND (reference sequence). V lost 5 bases and J lost 4; bases outside the gene matches: 10. The CDR3 is 15 amino acids. The CDR3 loop reads CASSVQGGDGYGYTF. The CDR3 DNA sequence: TGTGCCAGTAGTGTCCAAGGGGGCGACGGCTATGGCTACACCTTC.

The chain is built from TRBV27 and TRBJ1-2; 8 bases match TRBD1. Per germline, CDR1 MNHEY and CDR2 SMNVEV (reference sequence). V gave up 4 bases and J gave up 4 bases; unmatched junction bases: 8. The CDR3 length is 15 residues. CDR3 amino acids: CASSSVQGAGYGYTF. The DNA for the CDR3 is TGTGCCAGCAGTTCCGTTCAGGGGGCCGGCTATGGCTACACCTTC.

This chain uses TRBV5-1 with TRBJ2-1, with 11 nucleotides matching TRBD2. Germline V CDR1 and CDR2: SGHRS, YFSETQ. With 4 bases clipped from V and 6 bases from J, the junction kept 9 bases outside the gene matches. CDR3 length: 16 residues. The CDR3 bases are TGCGCCAGCAGCGGCGGGAGTAGCGGGAGGGCCAATGAGCAGTTCTTC. This encodes CASSGGSSGRANEQFF.

The chain couples TRBV10-3 to TRBJ1-1; D unclear. The V gene's germline CDR1 is ENHRY and CDR2 SYGVKD. Trimming removed 0 bases at V and 0 bases at J, with 14 bases between. The CDR3 is made up of 17 amino acids. Written as DNA, the CDR3 is TGTGCCATCAGTGAGTCGCGGGGAACCAATATGAACACTGAAGCTTTCTTT. It codes for CAISESRGTNMNTEAFF.

J is TRBJ1-1 and V is TRBV11-2, with 8 bases matching TRBD1. The CDR3 has 15 amino acids. In germline, CDR1 is SGHAT, CDR2 FQNNGV. The ends lost 5 bases at V and 1 base at J; junction bases unmatched: 6. The CDR3 is CASSARTGWNTEAFF. DNA for the CDR3: TGTGCCAGCAGCGCCCGGACAGGGTGGAACACTGAAGCTTTCTTT. The variable domain in full, completed from reference TRBV11-2 and TRBJ1-1, reads EAGVAQSPRYKIIEKRQSVAFWCNPISGHATLYWYQQILGQGPKLLIQFQNNGVVDDSQLPKDRFSAERLKGVDSTLKIQPAKLEDSAVYLCASSARTGWNTEAFFGQGTRLTVV.

This chain joins TRBV25-1 and TRBJ2-3; TRBD2 aligns across 7 bases. V trimming: 3 bases; J trimming: 2 bases; junction bases outside the gene matches: 8. The CDR3 is 16 residues long. Germline assignment: CDR1 MGHDK and CDR2 SYGVNS. The CDR3 here is CASSDAGREYTDTQYF. CDR3 sequence (DNA): TGTGCCAGCAGTGACGCGGGGCGGGAGTACACAGATACGCAGTATTTT.

This clone appeared a single time. The J gene is TRBJ2-7, the V gene TRBV18; TRBD2 matches 12 bases. V trimming: 0 bases; J trimming: 6 bases; junction bases outside the gene matches: 0. Germline lookup yields CDR1 KGHSH and CDR2 LQKENI. The CDR3 loop spans 14 amino acids. The CDR3 here is CASSPPGLAGEQYF. CDR3 in DNA: TGTGCCAGCTCACCACCGGGACTAGCGGGCGAGCAGTACTTC.

This clone was recorded once. The chain combines TRBV7-2 with TRBJ1-6, with TRBD1 as a possible D gene (5 bases). Trimming left V 2 bases short and J 13 bases short, with 6 bases between. The CDR3 spans 11 residues. CDR1 and CDR2 (germline): SGHTA, FQGNSA. The CDR3: CASSLKGPLHF. The CDR3 nucleotides are TGTGCCAGCAGCTTAAAGGGGCCCCTCCACTTT. Looking up the rest from reference TRBV7-2 and TRBJ1-6 gives the full variable domain: GAGVSQSPSNKVTEKGKDVELRCDPISGHTALYWYRQSLGQGLEFLIYFQGNSAPDKSGLPSDRFSAERTGGSVSTLTIQRTQQEDSAVYLCASSLKGPLHFGNGTRLTVT.

This chain links TRBV6-6 with TRBJ1-2; D perhaps matches TRBD1 (6 bases). Per the germline V gene, CDR1 is MNHNY and CDR2 is SVGAGI (reference sequence). The CDR3 runs 13 residues. V dropped 5 bases and J dropped 2 bases, with 9 bases sitting between them. The CDR3 reads CASSPQGNYGYTF. CDR3 DNA sequence: TGTGCCAGCAGTCCACAGGGAAACTATGGCTACACCTTC.

V usage is TRBV5-5 and J usage is TRBJ2-5, with D perhaps matching TRBD2 (5 bases). V was trimmed by 4 bases and J by 0 bases, leaving 13 bases between them. CDR3 length: 15 amino acids. Germline-derived CDR1 and CDR2 are SGHKS and YYEKEE (reference sequence). The CDR3 bases are TGTGCCAGCAGCGTCAACGCCGGGAACCAAGAGACCCAGTACTTC. It yields the protein CASSVNAGNQETQYF.

This clone was seen just once. The chain carries TRBV19 and TRBJ1-1, with 9 nucleotides matching TRBD1. V lost 7 bases to trimming and J lost 8 bases; unmatched junction nucleotides: 14. Germline assignment: CDR1 LNHDA and CDR2 SQIVND (reference sequence). The CDR3 has 15 residues. The CDR3 is CASTGSGTGTDEAFF. The CDR3 nucleotides are TGTGCCAGTACCGGATCCGGGACAGGGACGGACGAAGCTTTCTTT.

This clone was seen just once. The chain is built from TRBV10-3 and TRBJ1-2; unclear D gene. V was pared by 6 bases and J by 6 bases, with 11 bases between. Looked up from germline, CDR1 is ENHRY and CDR2 is SYGVKD. CDR3 size: 12 residues. CDR3 nucleotide sequence: TGTGCCATCAGCCCGAACCGGGATGGCTACACCTTC. This gives the protein CAISPNRDGYTF.

The rearrangement joins TRBV9 to TRBJ1-2; D is perhaps TRBD1 (6 bases). CDR3 length: 17 amino acids. The V gene's germline CDR1 is SGDLS and CDR2 YYNGEE. Trimming removed 0 bases from V and 4 bases from J, with 19 bases in between. The CDR3 is CASSVGAGQLNSYGYTF. CDR3 coding DNA: TGTGCCAGCAGCGTAGGGGCTGGACAGTTAAATAGCTATGGCTACACCTTC.

The chain recombines TRBV7-6 with TRBJ2-7, with TRBD2 matching 10 bases. Germline values: CDR1 SGHVS, CDR2 FNYEAQ. The CDR3 is 15 residues long. J lost 2 bases, V lost 3 bases, and 4 bases had no gene match. As DNA, the CDR3 is TGTGCCAGCAGCTTGACCGGGACTAGCGCCTACGAGCAGTACTTC. Protein product: CASSLTGTSAYEQYF. The complete variable domain, with remaining parts taken from reference TRBV7-6 and TRBJ2-7, reads GAGVSQSPRYKVTKRGQDVALRCDPISGHVSLYWYRQALGQGPEFLTYFNYEAQQDKSGLPNDRFSAERPEGSISTLTIQRTEQRDSAMYRCASSLTGTSAYEQYFGPGTRLTVT.

This rearrangement joins TRBV11-3 to TRBJ2-3; 9 nucleotides match TRBD1. The CDR3 is 14 residues long. Germline CDR1 and CDR2: SGHNT and YENEEA. V shed 6 bases and J 5 bases; nucleotides not matched to a gene: 6. DNA of the CDR3: TGTGCCAGCAGTTCACAGGGGGCCGTAGATACGCAGTATTTT. This translates into CASSSQGAVDTQYF.